These T cell receptor beta chains were read from a single sample in a study of T cell changes during pregnancy in multiple sclerosis. The table came from immunoSEQ multiplex PCR; TCRdb's copy has only in-frame clones and leaves some out. Of 50,000 to 60,000 clones in the sample, approximately 92% are singletons; the top ten hold 0.16%. The source material was CD4+ T cells from peripheral blood mononuclear cells, sampled after pregnancy. These receptors were taken from a female donor in good health, enrolled as a control in a pregnancy study. Both conserved end residues are part of each CDR3. D genes are given only for firm matches. Where a row states a size, it is once, few, many or the class of an expanded clone; other rows omit it.

D: .; size: .; V: TRBV5-6; J: TRBJ1-2; CDR3: CASSPDRNYGYTF; DNA: TGTGCCAGCAGTCCCGACAGGAACTATGGCTACACCTTC
D: .; size: .; V: TRBV25-1; J: TRBJ2-7; CDR3: CASSAGDTSYEQYF; DNA: TGTGCCAGCAGTGCTGGGGACACCTCCTACGAGCAGTACTTC
D: TRBD1; size: .; V: TRBV30; J: TRBJ1-2; CDR3: CAWSAPGQGWVGYTF; DNA: TGTGCCTGGAGTGCTCCGGGACAGGGATGGGTTGGCTACACCTTC
D: .; size: .; V: TRBV9; J: TRBJ2-7; CDR3: CASSVDRSPYEQYF; DNA: TGTGCCAGCAGCGTCGACAGGTCACCTTACGAGCAGTACTTC
D: TRBD2; size: once; V: TRBV6-6; J: TRBJ2-7; CDR3: CASSYGISGLYEQYF; DNA: TGTGCCAGCAGTTACGGGATTAGCGGGTTGTACGAGCAGTACTTC
D: .; size: .; V: TRBV9; J: TRBJ1-6; CDR3: CASSAGSAGSPLHF; DNA: TGTGCCAGCAGCGCGGGGAGCGCCGGCTCACCCCTCCACTTT
D: .; size: .; V: TRBV7-9; J: TRBJ1-1; CDR3: CASSLTGNTEAFF; DNA: TGTGCCAGCAGCTTAACGGGGAACACTGAAGCTTTCTTT
D: TRBD1; size: .; V: TRBV19; J: TRBJ2-2; CDR3: CASTVLQGVSGELFF; DNA: TGTGCCAGTACGGTACTACAGGGGGTATCCGGGGAGCTGTTTTTT
D: .; size: once; V: TRBV5-4; J: TRBJ1-1; CDR3: CASSYYPAGAVDTEAFF; DNA: TGTGCCAGCAGCTATTACCCCGCAGGGGCGGTTGACACTGAAGCTTTCTTT
D: .; size: .; V: TRBV7-2; J: TRBJ2-5; CDR3: CASSLGSGGRETQYF; DNA: TGTGCCAGCAGCTTAGGGTCGGGGGGCCGGGAGACCCAGTACTTC
D: .; size: once; V: TRBV7-9; J: TRBJ1-6; CDR3: CASSLRTPNNSPLHF; DNA: TGTGCCAGCAGCTTAAGGACACCAAATAATTCACCCCTCCACTTT
D: .; size: .; V: TRBV28; J: TRBJ1-2; CDR3: CASSLNSYGYTF; DNA: TGTGCCAGCAGCCTAAACAGCTATGGCTACACCTTC
D: .; size: .; V: TRBV30; J: TRBJ1-6; CDR3: CAWSVRQRSLHF; DNA: TGTGCCTGGAGTGTACGTCAGCGGAGTCTCCACTTT
D: .; size: .; V: TRBV4-2; J: TRBJ1-3; CDR3: CASSQAPGRAGNTIYF; DNA: TGTGCCAGCAGCCAAGCCCCAGGGAGGGCTGGAAACACCATATATTTT
D: .; size: .; V: TRBV5-6; J: TRBJ1-1; CDR3: CASSLLPTEAFF; DNA: TGTGCCAGCAGCTTGCTTCCTACTGAAGCTTTCTTT
D: TRBD1; size: .; V: TRBV4-1; J: TRBJ2-5; CDR3: CASSQADRVGETQYF; DNA: TGCGCCAGCAGCCAGGCCGACAGGGTAGGAGAGACCCAGTACTTC
D: TRBD1; size: .; V: TRBV2; J: TRBJ1-4; CDR3: CASIGQGNEKLFF; DNA: TGTGCCAGCATAGGACAGGGGAATGAAAAACTGTTTTTT
D: .; size: .; V: TRBV14; J: TRBJ2-1; CDR3: CASSQDVRGVLHEQFF; DNA: TGTGCCAGCAGCCAAGATGTTAGAGGAGTACTCCATGAGCAGTTCTTC
D: TRBD2; size: .; V: TRBV28; J: TRBJ2-1; CDR3: CASKLPGLVNEQFF; DNA: TGTGCCAGCAAGCTCCCGGGACTAGTAAATGAGCAGTTCTTC
D: .; size: .; V: TRBV18; J: TRBJ1-3; CDR3: CASSPSPRGDPGNTIYF; DNA: TGTGCCAGCTCACCTAGCCCCCGAGGTGATCCTGGAAACACCATATATTTT
D: .; size: .; V: TRBV4-1; J: TRBJ1-2; CDR3: CASSQDAGAVYGYTF; DNA: TGCGCCAGCAGCCAAGATGCGGGGGCAGTCTATGGCTACACCTTC
D: TRBD1; size: .; V: TRBV14; J: TRBJ1-1; CDR3: CASSQDPLFPGQENTEAFF; DNA: TGTGCCAGCAGCCAAGACCCACTATTTCCGGGACAGGAGAATACTGAAGCTTTCTTT
D: TRBD1; size: few; V: TRBV19; J: TRBJ1-2; CDR3: CASSMAQGYYGYTF; DNA: TGTGCCAGTAGTATGGCACAGGGGTACTATGGCTACACCTTC
D: TRBD1; size: .; V: TRBV10-3; J: TRBJ1-4; CDR3: CAISARQGRNEKLFF; DNA: TGTGCCATCAGTGCAAGACAGGGCCGTAATGAAAAACTGTTTTTT
D: .; size: .; V: TRBV19; J: TRBJ1-5; CDR3: CASTAEPGQPQHF; DNA: TGTGCCAGTACGGCCGAACCGGGTCAGCCCCAGCATTTT
D: .; size: .; V: TRBV4-1; J: TRBJ1-2; CDR3: CASIKQGYGYTF; DNA: TGCGCCAGCATCAAACAGGGCTATGGCTACACCTTC
D: TRBD2; size: .; V: TRBV27; J: TRBJ2-1; CDR3: CASSRPSGVYNEQFF; DNA: TGTGCCAGCAGTCGGCCTAGCGGGGTCTACAATGAGCAGTTCTTC
D: TRBD2; size: .; V: TRBV4-1; J: TRBJ2-7; CDR3: CASSRTTSGLYEQYF; DNA: TGCGCCAGCAGCCGGACGACTAGCGGACTCTACGAGCAGTACTTC
D: TRBD2; size: .; V: TRBV9; J: TRBJ2-7; CDR3: CASSPRGSGGFYEQYF; DNA: TGTGCCAGCAGCCCCAGGGGTAGCGGGGGGTTCTACGAGCAGTACTTC
D: TRBD1; size: .; V: TRBV6-5; J: TRBJ1-5; CDR3: CASSSLTGGGNQPQHF; DNA: TGTGCCAGCAGTTCCTTGACAGGGGGAGGCAATCAGCCCCAGCATTTT
D: .; size: .; V: TRBV6-5; J: TRBJ1-5; CDR3: CASADRPNQPQHF; DNA: TGTGCCAGTGCTGACAGGCCAAATCAGCCCCAGCATTTT
D: .; size: .; V: TRBV28; J: TRBJ1-2; CDR3: CASSLSGMGGYTF; DNA: TGTGCCAGCAGTTTATCGGGAATGGGAGGCTACACCTTC
D: .; size: .; V: TRBV18; J: TRBJ2-3; CDR3: CASSPQGGSTDTQYF; DNA: TGTGCCAGCTCACCCCAGGGAGGTAGCACAGATACGCAGTATTTT
D: .; size: .; V: TRBV28; J: TRBJ1-2; CDR3: CASSPQLAYGYTF; DNA: TGTGCCAGCAGCCCCCAGCTAGCCTATGGCTACACCTTC
D: TRBD1; size: .; V: TRBV14; J: TRBJ2-1; CDR3: CASSPSGRGGEPEQFF; DNA: TGTGCCAGCAGCCCTTCTGGGAGAGGGGGCGAGCCTGAGCAGTTCTTC
D: .; size: .; V: TRBV4-3; J: TRBJ1-1; CDR3: CASSQDLRGLLNTEAFF; DNA: TGCGCCAGCAGCCAAGATCTCCGCGGATTGCTGAACACTGAAGCTTTCTTT
D: TRBD1; size: few; V: TRBV4-1; J: TRBJ1-3; CDR3: CASSQGQFSGNTIYF; DNA: TGCGCCAGCAGCCAGGGACAGTTCTCTGGAAACACCATATATTTT
D: .; size: .; V: TRBV7-3; J: TRBJ2-2; CDR3: CASSPPDTGELFF; DNA: TGTGCCAGCAGCCCCCCCGACACCGGGGAGCTGTTTTTT
D: .; size: .; V: TRBV19; J: TRBJ2-3; CDR3: CATQIQGRSRATDTQYF; DNA: TGTGCCACCCAGATCCAGGGTCGGTCTCGGGCCACAGATACGCAGTATTTT
D: TRBD1; size: .; V: TRBV10-3; J: TRBJ1-1; CDR3: CAILGTGSKGNTEAFF; DNA: TGTGCCATCCTAGGGACAGGGAGCAAGGGGAACACTGAAGCTTTCTTT
D: TRBD1; size: .; V: TRBV18; J: TRBJ2-2; CDR3: CASSPFGQGTGELFF; DNA: TGTGCCAGCTCACCGTTCGGACAGGGGACCGGGGAGCTGTTTTTT
D: TRBD1; size: .; V: TRBV4-2; J: TRBJ1-2; CDR3: CASSQRFPTGGSGYTF; DNA: TGTGCCAGCAGCCAGAGATTTCCGACAGGGGGGAGTGGCTACACCTTC
D: .; size: once; V: TRBV7-6; J: TRBJ2-7; CDR3: CASSLGQGGGSYEQYF; DNA: TGTGCCAGCAGCTTAGGTCAGGGAGGAGGATCCTACGAGCAGTACTTC
D: .; size: .; V: TRBV6-5; J: TRBJ1-4; CDR3: CASSYAVGGPNEKLFF; DNA: TGTGCCAGCAGTTACGCCGTTGGAGGGCCTAATGAAAAACTGTTTTTT
D: TRBD1; size: .; V: TRBV27; J: TRBJ1-2; CDR3: CASSGKQGGYRGYTF; DNA: TGTGCCAGCAGTGGCAAACAGGGGGGATATCGTGGCTACACCTTC
D: .; size: .; V: TRBV21-1; J: TRBJ1-6; CDR3: CASSKDGKGQSPLHF; DNA: TGTGCCAGCAGCAAAGATGGAAAGGGACAATCACCCCTCCACTTT
D: .; size: .; V: TRBV19; J: TRBJ1-5; CDR3: CASSIREGKKQPQHF; DNA: TGTGCCAGTAGTATTCGGGAGGGGAAAAAGCAGCCCCAGCATTTT
D: .; size: .; V: TRBV18; J: TRBJ2-1; CDR3: CASSLFVNEQFF; DNA: TGTGCCAGCTCACTGTTCGTCAATGAGCAGTTCTTC
D: TRBD1; size: .; V: TRBV9; J: TRBJ2-7; CDR3: CASSARRGQGLSEQYF; DNA: TGTGCCAGCAGCGCAAGACGCGGACAGGGTTTGTCCGAGCAGTACTTC
D: TRBD1; size: .; V: TRBV9; J: TRBJ1-6; CDR3: CASSVGPGGSPLHF; DNA: TGTGCCAGCAGCGTAGGGCCAGGGGGGTCACCCCTCCACTTT
D: .; size: .; V: TRBV7-2; J: TRBJ1-1; CDR3: CASSPQTAYIEAFF; DNA: TGTGCCAGCAGCCCCCAGACAGCCTACATCGAAGCTTTCTTT
D: .; size: .; V: TRBV30; J: TRBJ2-7; CDR3: CAWGGQGGYEQYF; DNA: TGTGCCTGGGGGGGGCAGGGGGGCTACGAGCAGTACTTC
D: TRBD1; size: .; V: TRBV18; J: TRBJ1-5; CDR3: CASSPGTGDQPQHF; DNA: TGTGCCAGCTCACCCGGGACAGGGGATCAGCCCCAGCATTTT